A single sample gave rise to the 3 T cell receptor beta chains below, sequenced in a study of blood T cell repertoires in COVID-19. Assay: immunoSEQ multiplex PCR; the TCRdb copy retains only in-frame clones and omits some. The sample consists of around 330,000 clones, around nine tenths of them appearing once. Sequencing was carried out using PBMCs or T cells enriched from blood (not recorded which). The receptors were gathered from a woman aged 40 to 50 who had recovered from COVID-19.

J is TRBJ2-3 and V is TRBV11-2, with a weak D call TRBD1 (5 bases). Germline V gene sequence: CDR1 SGHAT, CDR2 FQNNGV. V lost 5 bases to trimming and J lost 4 bases, with 10 bases between them. The CDR3 has 13 residues. The CDR3 DNA sequence: TGTGCCAGCAGCCCGAAGGGGCCAGATACGCAGTATTTT. Its translation: CASSPKGPDTQYF. The variable domain in full, completed from reference TRBV11-2 and TRBJ2-3, reads EAGVAQSPRYKIIEKRQSVAFWCNPISGHATLYWYQQILGQGPKLLIQFQNNGVVDDSQLPKDRFSAERLKGVDSTLKIQPAKLEDSAVYLCASSPKGPDTQYFGPGTRLTVL.

The chain uses TRBV27 and TRBJ2-7; D not resolved. In germline, CDR1 is MNHEY, CDR2 SMNVEV (reference sequence). V gave up 6 bases and J gave up 7 bases, with 13 bases separating them. The CDR3 runs to 12 residues. Here the CDR3 DNA reads TGTGCCAGCAGGATGTCCGGTCGGGAGCAGTACTTC. Translation: CASRMSGREQYF.

V and J are TRBV11-2 and TRBJ2-5; D unresolved. The V gene lost 1 base and the J gene lost 4 bases, with 10 bases spanning the gap. The CDR3 has 14 residues. The germline gives CDR1 SGHAT, CDR2 FQNNGV. The CDR3, as DNA: TGTGCCAGCAGCTTAGTTGCCAGTTTAGAGACCCAGTACTTC. Translating it yields CASSLVASLETQYF. Using reference TRBV11-2 and TRBJ2-5 for the parts outside the CDR3, the full variable domain is EAGVAQSPRYKIIEKRQSVAFWCNPISGHATLYWYQQILGQGPKLLIQFQNNGVVDDSQLPKDRFSAERLKGVDSTLKIQPAKLEDSAVYLCASSLVASLETQYFGPGTRLLVL.